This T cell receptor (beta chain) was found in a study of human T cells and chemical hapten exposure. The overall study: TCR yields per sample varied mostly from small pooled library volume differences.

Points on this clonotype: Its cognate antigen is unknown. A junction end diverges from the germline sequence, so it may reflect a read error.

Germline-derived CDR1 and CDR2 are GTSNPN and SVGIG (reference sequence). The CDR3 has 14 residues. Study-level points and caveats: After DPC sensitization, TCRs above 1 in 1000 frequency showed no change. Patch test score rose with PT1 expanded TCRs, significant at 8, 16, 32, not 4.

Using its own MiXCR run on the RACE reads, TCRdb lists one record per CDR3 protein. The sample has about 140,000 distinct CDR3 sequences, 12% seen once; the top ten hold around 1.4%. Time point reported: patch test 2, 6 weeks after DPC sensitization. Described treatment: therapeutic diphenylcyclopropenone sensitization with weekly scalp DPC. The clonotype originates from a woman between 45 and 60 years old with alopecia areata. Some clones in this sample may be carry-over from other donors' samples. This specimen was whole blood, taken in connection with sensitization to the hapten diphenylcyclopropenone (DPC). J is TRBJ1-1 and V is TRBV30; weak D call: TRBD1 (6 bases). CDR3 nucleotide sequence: TGTGCCCGGAGGCAGGGGCCGATGAACACTGAAGCTTTCTTT. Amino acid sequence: CARRQGPMNTEAFF.